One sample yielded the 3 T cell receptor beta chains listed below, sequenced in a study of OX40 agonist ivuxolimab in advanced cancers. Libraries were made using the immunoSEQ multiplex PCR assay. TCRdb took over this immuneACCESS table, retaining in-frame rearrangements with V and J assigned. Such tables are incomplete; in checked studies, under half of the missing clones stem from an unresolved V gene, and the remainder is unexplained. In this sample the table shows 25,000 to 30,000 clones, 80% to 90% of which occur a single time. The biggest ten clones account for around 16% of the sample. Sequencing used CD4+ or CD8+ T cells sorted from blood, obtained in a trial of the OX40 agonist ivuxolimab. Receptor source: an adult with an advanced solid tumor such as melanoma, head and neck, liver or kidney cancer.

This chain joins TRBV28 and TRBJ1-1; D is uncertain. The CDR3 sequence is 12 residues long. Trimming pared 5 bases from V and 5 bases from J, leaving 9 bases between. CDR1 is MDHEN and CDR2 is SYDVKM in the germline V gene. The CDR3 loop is CASSPGRTEAFF. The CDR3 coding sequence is TGTGCCAGCAGTCCTGGACGGACTGAAGCTTTCTTT.

The CDR3 DNA reads TGTGCCAGCAGCAATAAGTCAGGGACGGGGGGTCAGCCCCAGCATTTT. Translation: CASSNKSGTGGQPQHF. The V call is TRBV7-9, the J call TRBJ1-5; possible D gene TRBD1, 5 bases. CDR1 and CDR2 (germline): SEHNR, FQNEAQ (reference sequence). CDR3 length: 16 residues. Between the trimmed V and J ends, which lost 5 bases and 6 bases, there was a span of 20 bases.

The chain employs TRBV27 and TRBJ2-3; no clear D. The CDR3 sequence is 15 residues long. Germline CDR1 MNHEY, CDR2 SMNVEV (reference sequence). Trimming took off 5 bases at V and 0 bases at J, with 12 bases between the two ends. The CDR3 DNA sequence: TGTGCCAGCAGTCCACAGAGACCTAGCACAGATACGCAGTATTTT. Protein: CASSPQRPSTDTQYF.